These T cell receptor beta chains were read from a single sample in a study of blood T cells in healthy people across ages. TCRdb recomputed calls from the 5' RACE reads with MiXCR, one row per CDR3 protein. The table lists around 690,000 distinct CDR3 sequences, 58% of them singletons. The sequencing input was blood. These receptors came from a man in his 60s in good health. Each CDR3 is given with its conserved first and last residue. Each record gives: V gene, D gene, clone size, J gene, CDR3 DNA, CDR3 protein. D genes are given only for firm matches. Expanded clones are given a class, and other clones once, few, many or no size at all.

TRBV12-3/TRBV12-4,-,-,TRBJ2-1,TGTGCCAGCAGTTTTCGGTCAGGCGGGCGGCTGGGGCAGTTCTTC,CASSFRSGGRLGQFF
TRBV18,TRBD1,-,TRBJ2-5,TGTGCCAGCCAACGGGACAGGGGTGGCGAGACCCAGTACTTC,CASQRDRGGETQYF
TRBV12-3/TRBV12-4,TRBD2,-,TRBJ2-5,TGTGCCAGGGGGGGGTATGTAGAGACCCAGTACTTC,CARGGYVETQYF
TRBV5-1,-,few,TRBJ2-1,TGCGCCAGCAGCTGGGAGACGCTGGCTGGGAACAATGAGCAGTTCTTC,CASSWETLAGNNEQFF
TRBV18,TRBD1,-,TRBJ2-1,TGTGCCAGCTCCTCCACAGGGGGCTTTGTTGCTGAGCAGTTCTTC,CASSSTGGFVAEQFF
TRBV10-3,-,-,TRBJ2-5,TGTGCCATCAGTGAGTCTGACCCGTCTGGGGAGACCCAGTACTTC,CAISESDPSGETQYF
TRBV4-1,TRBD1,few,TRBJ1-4,TGCGCCAGCCGCCCGGACAGGGGAATTGATCGGGAAAAACTGTTTTTT,CASRPDRGIDREKLFF
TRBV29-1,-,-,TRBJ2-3,TGCAGCTCCAGGCTGGGCGAACAAAACACAGATACGCAGTATTTT,CSSRLGEQNTDTQYF
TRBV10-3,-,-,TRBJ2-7,TGTGCCATCCGGGCAGTGGTCAACTACGAGCAGTACTTC,CAIRAVVNYEQYF
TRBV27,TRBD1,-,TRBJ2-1,TGTGCCAGCAGTCGACAGGGGCCCAATGAGCAGTTCTTC,CASSRQGPNEQFF
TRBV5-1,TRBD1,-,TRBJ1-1,TGTGCCAGCAGTTCCGGGACAGGGGGGACTGAAGCTTTCTTT,CASSSGTGGTEAFF
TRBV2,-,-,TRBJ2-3,TGTGCCAGCAATTCGGGACCGCCCACAGATACGCAGTATTTT,CASNSGPPTDTQYF
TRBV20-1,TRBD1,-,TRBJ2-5,TGCAGTGCCCATGACAGGGGATGGGAGACCCAGTACTTC,CSAHDRGWETQYF
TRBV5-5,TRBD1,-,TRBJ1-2,TGTGCCGGCAGCTTGTCGGACAGGCCATATGGCTACACCTTC,CAGSLSDRPYGYTF
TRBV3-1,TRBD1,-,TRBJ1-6,TGTGCCAGCAGCCAAGCCGACAGGGGGGGAGCACCCCTCCACTTT,CASSQADRGGAPLHF
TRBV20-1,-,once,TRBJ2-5,TGCAGTGCTAGAGGGCTATTCCCCCAAGAGACCCAGTACTTC,CSARGLFPQETQYF
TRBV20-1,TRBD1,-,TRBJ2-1,TGCAGTGCTAGAGAACTTCCCGGGACAGGGGTGAGGAATGAGCAGTTCTTC,CSARELPGTGVRNEQFF
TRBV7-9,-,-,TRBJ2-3,TGTGCCAGCAGCTTAGGGACTATGGCAGATACGCAGTATTTT,CASSLGTMADTQYF
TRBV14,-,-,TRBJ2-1,TGTGCCAGCAGCCTCCGGGACGCATCCTACAATGAGCAGTTCTTC,CASSLRDASYNEQFF
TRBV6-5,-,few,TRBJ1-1,TGTGCCAGCAGGGAAACAGGGAAGGTCACTGAAGCTTTCTTT,CASRETGKVTEAFF
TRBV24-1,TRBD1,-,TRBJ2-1,TGTGCCACCAGTGATTCTCAGGGGGCAGCCAACAATGAGCAGTTCTTC,CATSDSQGAANNEQFF
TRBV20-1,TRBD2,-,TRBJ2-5,TGCAGTGCTAGGCCTAGCGGGAGGGGTTTAGAGACCCAGTACTTC,CSARPSGRGLETQYF
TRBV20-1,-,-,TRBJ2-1,TGCAGTGCCGTTTCAACCGCGTTGTTCCACAATGAGCAGTTCTTC,CSAVSTALFHNEQFF
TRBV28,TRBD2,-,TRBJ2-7,TGTGCCAGCAGGACCGGGACTAGCGGCAACGAGCAGTACTTC,CASRTGTSGNEQYF
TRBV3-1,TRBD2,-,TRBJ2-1,TGTGCCAGCAGCTTAAGAAGACTAGCGGAGAACAATGAGCAGTTCTTC,CASSLRRLAENNEQFF
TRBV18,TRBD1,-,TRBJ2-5,TGTGCCAGCTCACCACCATGGACAGGGGGGACCCAAGAGACCCAGTACTTC,CASSPPWTGGTQETQYF
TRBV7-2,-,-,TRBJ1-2,TGTGCCAGCAGCTTAGTCGGCCCTGTCCCCTATGGCTACACCTTC,CASSLVGPVPYGYTF
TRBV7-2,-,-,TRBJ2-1,TGTGCCAGCAGCACCTACCAGGGGTACGATGAGCAGTTCTTC,CASSTYQGYDEQFF
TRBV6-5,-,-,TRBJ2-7,TGTGCCAGCAGCCAATCTGCGTCCTACGAGCAGTACTTC,CASSQSASYEQYF
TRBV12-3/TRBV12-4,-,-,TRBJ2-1,TGTGCCAGCTTAGCGCGGGGGCACAATGAGCAGTTCTTC,CASLARGHNEQFF
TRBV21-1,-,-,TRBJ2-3,TGTGCCAGCAGGAGGGGGGTAAGAACGGATACGCAGTATTTT,CASRRGVRTDTQYF
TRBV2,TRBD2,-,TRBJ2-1,TGTGCCAGCAGTGGGTTAGCGGGGGGCCTGAATGAGCAGTTCTTC,CASSGLAGGLNEQFF
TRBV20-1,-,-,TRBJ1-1,TGCAGTGCTAGAGATAGTTACAGAATGAACACTGAAGCTTTCTTT,CSARDSYRMNTEAFF
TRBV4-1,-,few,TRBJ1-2,TGTGCCAGCAGCCAAGATCGGGGGCTGGGTGGCTACACCTTC,CASSQDRGLGGYTF
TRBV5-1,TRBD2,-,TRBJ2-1,TGCGCCAGCAGCTTGGCTAGCGGGGGGCCGAATGAGCAGTTCTTC,CASSLASGGPNEQFF
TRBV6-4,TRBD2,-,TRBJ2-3,TGTGCCAGCAGTGACTCGACACGGGGGGGCCTGGATACGCAGTATTTT,CASSDSTRGGLDTQYF
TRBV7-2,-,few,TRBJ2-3,TGTGCCAGCAGCTTGCAGGGGAGAGATACGCAGTATTTT,CASSLQGRDTQYF
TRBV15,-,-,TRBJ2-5,TGTGCCACCAGCAGAGATCCTAGCGCTGGCGGGACCCAGTACTTC,CATSRDPSAGGTQYF
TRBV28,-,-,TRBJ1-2,TGTGCCAGCAGGCCCGGGGCCGTCTATGGCTACACCTTC,CASRPGAVYGYTF
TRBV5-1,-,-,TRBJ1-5,TGCGCCAGCAGCTCAGGGACCGATAGCAATCAGCCCCAGCATTTT,CASSSGTDSNQPQHF
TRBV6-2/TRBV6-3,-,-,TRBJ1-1,TGTGCCAGCAAAAAACCTAGAGAGAACACTGAAGCTTTCTTT,CASKKPRENTEAFF
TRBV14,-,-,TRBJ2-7,TGTGCCAGCAGCCAAACGCTAGGGACCTTATACGAGCAGTACTTC,CASSQTLGTLYEQYF
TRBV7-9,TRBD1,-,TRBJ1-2,TGTGCCAGCAGTCGGGACAGCTCGTCCATCTATGGCTACACCTTC,CASSRDSSSIYGYTF
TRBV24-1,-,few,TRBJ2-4,TGTGCCACCAGTGATTTGCTCTCATCCCCCACAGGCCAGGGGTTAAAAAACATTCAGTACTTC,CATSDLLSSPTGQGLKNIQYF
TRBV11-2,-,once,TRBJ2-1,TGTGCCAGCGGGTCAGGGTCTAATTCCAATGAGCAGTTCTTC,CASGSGSNSNEQFF
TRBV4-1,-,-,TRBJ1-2,TGCGCCAGCAGCCAAGAAGAGGCAGGCGGATATGGCTACACCTTC,CASSQEEAGGYGYTF
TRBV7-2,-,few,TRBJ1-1,TGTGCCAGCAGCCTTAGAACCGACGGGAACACTGAAGCTTTCTTT,CASSLRTDGNTEAFF
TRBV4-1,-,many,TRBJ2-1,TGCGCCAGCAGCCCACAGTTGAGGGGCGGGGAGCAGTTCTTC,CASSPQLRGGEQFF
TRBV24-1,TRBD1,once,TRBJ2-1,TGTGCCACCAGTGATCCCTTAACAGGGGGAATGGGGTACAATGAGCAGTTCTTC,CATSDPLTGGMGYNEQFF
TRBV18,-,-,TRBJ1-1,TGTGCCAGCTCACGAGAAGAGGGGGTCCTCACTGAAGCTTTCTTT,CASSREEGVLTEAFF
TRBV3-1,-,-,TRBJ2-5,TGTGCCAGCAGCCACCCCGCGGCTCCAAGGGGAGAGACCCAGTACTTC,CASSHPAAPRGETQYF
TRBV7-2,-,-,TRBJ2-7,TGTGCCAGCAGCTTATATGGGGCGAGCTACGAGCAGTACTTC,CASSLYGASYEQYF
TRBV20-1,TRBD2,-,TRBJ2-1,TGCAGTGCTAGAGTCCTAGCGGGGGGGCTGAGCTCCTACAATGAGCAGTTCTTC,CSARVLAGGLSSYNEQFF
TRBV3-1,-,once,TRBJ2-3,TGTGCCAGCAGCCGTGGACAGACTAGCACAGATACGCAGTATTTT,CASSRGQTSTDTQYF
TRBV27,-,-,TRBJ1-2,TGTGCCAGCAGCCCACGCGGACAGTACTATGGCTACACCTTC,CASSPRGQYYGYTF